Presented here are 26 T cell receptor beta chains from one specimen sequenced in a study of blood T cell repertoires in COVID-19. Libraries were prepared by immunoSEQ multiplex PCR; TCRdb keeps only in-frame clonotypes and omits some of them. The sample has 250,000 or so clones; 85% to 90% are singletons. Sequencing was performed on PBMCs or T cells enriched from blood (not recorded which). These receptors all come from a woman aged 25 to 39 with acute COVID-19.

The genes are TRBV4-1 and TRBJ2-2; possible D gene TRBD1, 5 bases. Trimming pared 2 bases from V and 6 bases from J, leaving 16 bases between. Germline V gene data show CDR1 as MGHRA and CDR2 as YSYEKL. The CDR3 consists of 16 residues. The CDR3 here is CASSQLGVSGPGELFF. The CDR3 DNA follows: TGCGCCAGCAGCCAACTAGGGGTTTCCGGTCCCGGGGAGCTGTTTTTT.

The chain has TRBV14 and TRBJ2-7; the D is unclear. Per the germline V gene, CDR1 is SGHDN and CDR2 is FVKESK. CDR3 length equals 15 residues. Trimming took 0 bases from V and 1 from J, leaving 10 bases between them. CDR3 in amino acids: CASSQDLSRSYEQYF. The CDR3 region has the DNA TGTGCCAGCAGCCAAGATCTTTCGAGGTCCTACGAGCAGTACTTC.

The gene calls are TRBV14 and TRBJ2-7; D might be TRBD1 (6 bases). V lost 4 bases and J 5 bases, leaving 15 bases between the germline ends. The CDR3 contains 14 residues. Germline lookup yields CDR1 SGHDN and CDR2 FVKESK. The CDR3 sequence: CASSRSLRGNEQYF. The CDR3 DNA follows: TGTGCCAGCAGCCGCTCGTTAAGGGGGAACGAGCAGTACTTC.

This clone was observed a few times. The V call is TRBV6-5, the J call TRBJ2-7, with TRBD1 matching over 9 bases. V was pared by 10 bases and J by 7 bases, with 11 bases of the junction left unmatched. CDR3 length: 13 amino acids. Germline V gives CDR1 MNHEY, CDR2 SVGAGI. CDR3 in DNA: TGTGCCACCCTGTTTGGGACAGGGATAGAGCAGTACTTC. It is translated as CATLFGTGIEQYF.

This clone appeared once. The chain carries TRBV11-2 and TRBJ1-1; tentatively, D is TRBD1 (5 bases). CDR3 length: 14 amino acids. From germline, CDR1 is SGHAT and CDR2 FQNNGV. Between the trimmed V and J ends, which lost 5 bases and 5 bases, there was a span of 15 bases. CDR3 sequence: CASSLDRVDTEAFF. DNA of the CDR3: TGTGCCAGCAGCCTTGACAGAGTAGATACTGAAGCTTTCTTT.

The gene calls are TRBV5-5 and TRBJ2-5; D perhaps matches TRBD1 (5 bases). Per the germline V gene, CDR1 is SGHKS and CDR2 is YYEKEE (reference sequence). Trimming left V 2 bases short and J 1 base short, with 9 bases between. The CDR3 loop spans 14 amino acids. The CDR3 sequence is CASSFYQGQETQYF. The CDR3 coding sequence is TGTGCCAGCAGCTTTTACCAGGGCCAAGAGACCCAGTACTTC.

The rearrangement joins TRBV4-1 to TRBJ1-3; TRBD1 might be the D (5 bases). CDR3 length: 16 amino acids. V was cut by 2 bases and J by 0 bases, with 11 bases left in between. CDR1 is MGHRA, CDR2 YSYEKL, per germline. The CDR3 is CASSQSWGDSGNTIYF. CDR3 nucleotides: TGCGCCAGCAGCCAATCTTGGGGCGACTCTGGAAACACCATATATTTT.

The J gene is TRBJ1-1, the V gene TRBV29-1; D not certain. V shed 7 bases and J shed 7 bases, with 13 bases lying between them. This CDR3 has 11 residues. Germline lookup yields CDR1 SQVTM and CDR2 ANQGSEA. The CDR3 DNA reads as TGCAGCGCAGAGAAAGAGGGTGAAGCTTTCTTT. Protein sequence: CSAEKEGEAFF.

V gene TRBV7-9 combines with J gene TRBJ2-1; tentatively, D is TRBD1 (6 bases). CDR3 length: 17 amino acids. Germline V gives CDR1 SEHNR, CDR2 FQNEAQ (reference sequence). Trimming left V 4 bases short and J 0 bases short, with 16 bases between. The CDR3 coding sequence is TGTGCCAGCAGCTCTACACGGACAGACAGCTCCTACAATGAGCAGTTCTTC. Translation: CASSSTRTDSSYNEQFF.

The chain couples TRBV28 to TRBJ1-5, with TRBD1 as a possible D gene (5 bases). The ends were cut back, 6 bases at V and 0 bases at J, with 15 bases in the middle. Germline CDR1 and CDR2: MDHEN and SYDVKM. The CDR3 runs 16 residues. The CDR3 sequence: CASSFWTTNSNQPQHF. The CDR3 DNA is TGTGCCAGCAGCTTTTGGACAACTAATAGCAATCAGCCCCAGCATTTT.

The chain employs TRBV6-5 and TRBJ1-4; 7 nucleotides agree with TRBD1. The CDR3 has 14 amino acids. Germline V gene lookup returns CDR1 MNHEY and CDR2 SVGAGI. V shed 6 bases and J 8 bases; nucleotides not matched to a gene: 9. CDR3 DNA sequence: TGTGCCAGCAGCAATACAGGGGCAGTCGAAAAACTGTTTTTT. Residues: CASSNTGAVEKLFF.

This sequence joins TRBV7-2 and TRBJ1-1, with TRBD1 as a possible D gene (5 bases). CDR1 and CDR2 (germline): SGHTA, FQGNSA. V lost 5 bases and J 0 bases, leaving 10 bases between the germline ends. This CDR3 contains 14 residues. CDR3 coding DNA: TGTGCCAGCAGCGTAACAGGATTGAACACTGAAGCTTTCTTT. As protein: CASSVTGLNTEAFF. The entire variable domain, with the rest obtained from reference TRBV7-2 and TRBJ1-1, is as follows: GAGVSQSPSNKVTEKGKDVELRCDPISGHTALYWYRQSLGQGLEFLIYFQGNSAPDKSGLPSDRFSAERTGGSVSTLTIQRTQQEDSAVYLCASSVTGLNTEAFFGQGTRLTVV.

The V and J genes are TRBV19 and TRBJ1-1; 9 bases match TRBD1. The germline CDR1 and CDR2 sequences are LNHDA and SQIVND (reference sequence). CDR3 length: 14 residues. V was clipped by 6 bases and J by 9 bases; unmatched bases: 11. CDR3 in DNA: TGTGCCAGTAGAGGATCCGGGACAGGGTGGCAAGCTTTCTTT. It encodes CASRGSGTGWQAFF.

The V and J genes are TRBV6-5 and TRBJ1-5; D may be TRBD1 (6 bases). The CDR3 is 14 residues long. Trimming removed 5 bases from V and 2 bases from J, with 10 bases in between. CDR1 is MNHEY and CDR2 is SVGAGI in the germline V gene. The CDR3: CASSPDSGNQPQHF. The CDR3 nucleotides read TGTGCCAGCAGTCCGGACAGCGGCAATCAGCCCCAGCATTTT.

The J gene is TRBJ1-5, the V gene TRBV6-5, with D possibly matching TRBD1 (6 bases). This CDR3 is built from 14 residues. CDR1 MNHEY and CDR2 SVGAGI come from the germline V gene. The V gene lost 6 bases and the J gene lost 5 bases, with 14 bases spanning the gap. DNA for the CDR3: TGTGCCAGCAGATCCAGGGGTTGGGATCAGCCCCAGCATTTT. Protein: CASRSRGWDQPQHF.

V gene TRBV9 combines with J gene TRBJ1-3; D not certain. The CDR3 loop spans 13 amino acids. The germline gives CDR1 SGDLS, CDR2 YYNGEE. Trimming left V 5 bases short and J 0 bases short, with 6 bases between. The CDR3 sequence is CASRSFSGNTIYF. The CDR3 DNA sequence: TGTGCCAGCAGGTCGTTCTCTGGAAACACCATATATTTT.

CDR3 sequence reads: CASSTTGGEEKLFF. The CDR3, as DNA: TGTGCCAGCAGCACAACAGGGGGCGAAGAAAAACTGTTTTTT. This chain connects TRBV28 to TRBJ1-4; 9 positions agree with TRBD1. CDR1 MDHEN and CDR2 SYDVKM come from the germline V gene. V lost 6 bases, J lost 8 bases, and 7 bases stayed unmatched. The CDR3 runs to 14 residues. Supplemented by reference TRBV28 and TRBJ1-4, the full variable domain reads DVKVTQSSRYLVKRTGEKVFLECVQDMDHENMFWYRQDPGLGLRLIYFSYDVKMKEKGDIPEGYSVSREKKERFSLILESASTNQTSMYLCASSTTGGEEKLFFGSGTQLSVL.

CDR3 nucleotides: TGTGCCAGCAGCTCCATACCGGCGACTAGCGGGATTACAGATACGCAGTATTTT. Protein product: CASSSIPATSGITDTQYF. The chain combines TRBV7-9 with TRBJ2-3; the match to TRBD2 covers 11 bases. The CDR3 length is 18 residues. Germline assignment: CDR1 SEHNR and CDR2 FQNEAQ (reference sequence). V shed 4 bases and J 3 bases; nucleotides not matched to a gene: 12.

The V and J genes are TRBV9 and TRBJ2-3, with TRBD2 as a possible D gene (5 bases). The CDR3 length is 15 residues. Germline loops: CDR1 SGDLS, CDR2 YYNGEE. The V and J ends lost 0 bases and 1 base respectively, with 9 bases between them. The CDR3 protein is CASSVGVLGTDTQYF. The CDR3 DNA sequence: TGTGCCAGCAGCGTAGGGGTACTAGGCACAGATACGCAGTATTTT.

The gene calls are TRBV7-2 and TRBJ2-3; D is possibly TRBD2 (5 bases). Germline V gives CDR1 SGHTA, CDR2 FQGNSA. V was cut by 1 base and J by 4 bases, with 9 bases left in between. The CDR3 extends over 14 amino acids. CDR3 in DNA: TGTGCCAGCAGCTTAGGCCTAGCCTCAGATACGCAGTATTTT. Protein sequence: CASSLGLASDTQYF.

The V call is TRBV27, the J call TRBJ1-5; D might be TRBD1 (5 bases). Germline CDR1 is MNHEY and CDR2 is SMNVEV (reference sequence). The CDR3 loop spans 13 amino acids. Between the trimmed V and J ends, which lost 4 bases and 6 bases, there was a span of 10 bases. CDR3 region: CASSWGGTQPQHF. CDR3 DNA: TGTGCCAGCAGTTGGGGGGGAACTCAGCCCCAGCATTTT.

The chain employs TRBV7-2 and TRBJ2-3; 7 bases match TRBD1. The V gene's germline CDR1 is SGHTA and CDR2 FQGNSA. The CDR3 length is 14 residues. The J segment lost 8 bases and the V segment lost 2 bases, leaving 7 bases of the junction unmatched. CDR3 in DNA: TGTGCCAGCAGCTTATTCCTTCGGGACAGTACGCAGTATTTT. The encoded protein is CASSLFLRDSTQYF.

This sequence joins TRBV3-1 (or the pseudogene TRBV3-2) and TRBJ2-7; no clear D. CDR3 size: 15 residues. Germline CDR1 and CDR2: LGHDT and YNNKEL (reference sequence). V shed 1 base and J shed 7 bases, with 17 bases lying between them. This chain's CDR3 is CASSQGAPTREEQYF. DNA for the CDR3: TGTGCCAGCAGCCAAGGGGCTCCCACCCGAGAAGAGCAGTACTTC.

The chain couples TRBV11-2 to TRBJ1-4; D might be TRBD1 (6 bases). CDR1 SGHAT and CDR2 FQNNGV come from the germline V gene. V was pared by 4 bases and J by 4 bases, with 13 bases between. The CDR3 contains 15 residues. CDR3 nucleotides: TGTGCCAGCAGCTGGCAGGACAGTCATAATGAAAAACTGTTTTTT. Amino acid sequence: CASSWQDSHNEKLFF.

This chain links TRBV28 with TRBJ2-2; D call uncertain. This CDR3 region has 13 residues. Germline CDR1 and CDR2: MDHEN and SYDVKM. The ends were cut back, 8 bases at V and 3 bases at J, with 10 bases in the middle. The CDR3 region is CASRHKDTGELFF. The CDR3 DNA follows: TGTGCCAGCCGTCACAAAGACACCGGGGAGCTGTTTTTT.

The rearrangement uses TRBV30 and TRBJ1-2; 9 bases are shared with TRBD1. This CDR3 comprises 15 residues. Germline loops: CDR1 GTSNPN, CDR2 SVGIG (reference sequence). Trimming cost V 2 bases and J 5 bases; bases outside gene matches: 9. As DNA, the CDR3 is TGTGCCTGGAGTTTAGTGGTGGGACAGGGTTATGGCTACACCTTC. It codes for CAWSLVVGQGYGYTF.